This T cell receptor beta chain came from a study of T cells after yellow fever vaccination. Study in general: The fractions with low cell numbers were processed using SMART-Seq v4 Ultra Low Input. Points from the study as a whole: Though weaker, the secondary response peaked faster, on day 5 versus 15. The booster saw the reappearance of most primary-vaccination clones (around 95% CD4, about 88% CD8). Contaminating bulk clonotypes could be abundant in FACS-sorted repertoires.

Germline V CDR1 and CDR2: DFQATT, SNEGSKA (reference sequence). The CDR3 totals 12 residues. Trimming left V 2 bases short and J 4 bases short, with 8 bases between. On this clonotype: Its antigen is not known.

From the 5' RACE reads, TCRdb called clonotypes with MiXCR, one entry per CDR3 protein. The data show 300,000 to 400,000 distinct CDR3 sequences, about 9.5% seen once. This chain connects TRBV20-1 to TRBJ2-5; D ambiguous. The source of this sequence is a young man who received the YFV17D yellow fever vaccine. Here the sequenced sample was PBMCs, taken on the day of the first yellow fever vaccination. CDR3 amino acids: CSARRAGETQYF. The DNA of the CDR3 is TGCAGTGCTAGAAGGGCTGGAGAGACCCAGTACTTC.